One sample yielded the 18 T cell receptor beta chains listed below, sequenced in a study of T cell changes during pregnancy in multiple sclerosis. Libraries were prepared by immunoSEQ multiplex PCR; TCRdb keeps only in-frame clonotypes and omits some of them. This repertoire shows around 70,000 clones, almost 95% found once; its top ten account for less than 2.5%. The sample consisted of peripheral blood, taken before pregnancy. These receptors were taken from a female donor with multiple sclerosis, enrolled in a pregnancy study.

This clone has more than one count but fewer than ten. The V call is TRBV7-8, the J call TRBJ2-7; a possible D gene is TRBD2 (5 bases). Between the trimmed V and J ends, which lost 5 bases and 4 bases, there was a span of 12 bases. The CDR3 contains 13 residues. In germline, CDR1 is SGHVS, CDR2 FQNEAQ. CDR3 DNA: TGTGCCAGCAGCCTTGGACGGGATTACGAGCAGTACTTC. Amino acids: CASSLGRDYEQYF. Together with reference TRBV7-8 and TRBJ2-7, the CDR3 gives the full variable domain: GAGVSQSPRYKVAKRGQDVALRCDPISGHVSLFWYQQALGQGPEFLTYFQNEAQLDKSGLPSDRFFAERPEGSVSTLKIQRTQQEDSAVYLCASSLGRDYEQYFGPGTRLTVT.

The chain employs TRBV2 and TRBJ1-1; D remains ambiguous. Deletions cut 10 bases from V and 0 bases from J, with 12 bases between. The CDR3 runs 13 residues. Germline V lookup: CDR1 SNHLY, CDR2 FYNNEI. The chain's CDR3 is CATRGEMNTEAFF. CDR3 in DNA: TGTGCCACACGTGGGGAGATGAACACTGAAGCTTTCTTT.

In its sample, this clone was seen once. The rearrangement uses TRBV27 and TRBJ2-1, with TRBD2 identical over 14 bases. V was pared by 6 bases and J by 8 bases, with 6 bases of the junction left unmatched. The CDR3 length is 15 residues. Germline values: CDR1 MNHEY, CDR2 SMNVEV (reference sequence). The CDR3 DNA sequence: TGTGCCAGCAGCCCCGGGACTAGCGGGAGCTATGAGCAGTTCTTC. Amino acid sequence: CASSPGTSGSYEQFF.

CDR3 sequence reads: CASRDLTGYDQPQHF. The DNA of the CDR3 is TGTGCCAGCAGGGACTTGACAGGGTACGATCAGCCCCAGCATTTT. The chain joins TRBV6-5 to TRBJ1-5, with 7 bases fitting TRBD1. Germline CDR1 reads MNHEY; CDR2 reads SVGAGI. The CDR3 contains 15 residues. Trimming at V came to 6 bases and at J to 5 bases, leaving 10 bases not matched to a gene.

The V call is TRBV7-3, the J call TRBJ2-2, with 8 bases identical to TRBD2. V shed 0 bases, J shed 1 base, and the junction held 10 bases outside the gene matches. Germline V lookup: CDR1 SGHTA, CDR2 FQGTGA. The CDR3 is made up of 19 amino acids. CDR3 DNA: TGTGCCAGCAGCTTAACCCCCATCACTAGCGGCCTGAACACCGGGGAGCTGTTTTTT. Protein: CASSLTPITSGLNTGELFF.

This chain uses TRBV6-5 with TRBJ1-2; 10 positions match TRBD1. CDR3 size: 14 residues. Germline trimming cut 6 bases from V and 4 bases from J; bases unmatched to any gene: 5. From germline, CDR1 is MNHEY and CDR2 SVGAGI. Written as DNA, the CDR3 is TGTGCCAGCAGCAAGACAGGGGGCGGCTATGGCTACACCTTC. This gives the protein CASSKTGGGYGYTF.

The rearrangement uses TRBV6-5 and TRBJ1-2, with 9 bases lining up with TRBD1. Germline CDR1 reads MNHEY; CDR2 reads SVGAGI. The trim removed 4 bases at V and 1 base at J, leaving 4 bases unmatched. The CDR3 loop spans 15 amino acids. The CDR3 DNA is TGTGCCAGCAGTTGGGACAGGGACCTTAACTATGGCTACACCTTC. It codes for CASSWDRDLNYGYTF.

This sequence joins TRBV15 and TRBJ2-1, with 10 bases aligning to TRBD1. Trimming removed 1 base from V and 5 bases from J; junction bases left unmatched: 5. CDR1 LNHNV and CDR2 YYDKDF come from the germline V gene (reference sequence). This CDR3 has 16 amino acids. The CDR3 loop is CATSRALGTGDNEQFF. In DNA form, the CDR3 reads TGTGCCACCAGCAGAGCCCTGGGGACAGGGGACAATGAGCAGTTCTTC.

This clone was detected once. This chain links TRBV19 with TRBJ2-1; 8 nucleotides align to TRBD1. There are 14 residues in the CDR3. The V gene end was trimmed by 8 bases and the J gene end by 8 bases; junction bases not matched to a gene: 11. Germline V gene sequence: CDR1 LNHDA, CDR2 SQIVND (reference sequence). This chain's CDR3 is CASGGQGVKDEQFF. The CDR3 DNA follows: TGTGCCAGTGGCGGACAGGGAGTTAAGGATGAGCAGTTCTTC.

The V and J genes are TRBV2 and TRBJ2-3, with a possible D match to TRBD1 (6 bases). CDR1 is SNHLY, CDR2 FYNNEI, per germline. The CDR3 is 14 amino acids. V shed 4 bases and J shed 2 bases, with 10 bases lying between them. The CDR3 DNA reads as TGTGCCAGCAGTGCCGGACAGCCCACAGATACGCAGTATTTT. It codes for CASSAGQPTDTQYF.

The chain links TRBV7-6 to TRBJ2-7, with 8 positions matching TRBD1. The V gene's germline CDR1 is SGHVS and CDR2 FNYEAQ. This CDR3 is built from 15 residues. The ends lost 1 base at V and 1 base at J; junction bases unmatched: 3. This CDR3 reads CASSLVQGASYEQYF. CDR3 nucleotides: TGTGCCAGCAGCTTAGTGCAGGGGGCTTCCTACGAGCAGTACTTC.

This clone was observed a few times. The rearrangement uses TRBV19 and TRBJ2-7; 8 nucleotides match TRBD1. The ends lost 5 bases at V and 0 bases at J; junction bases unmatched: 3. CDR1 LNHDA and CDR2 SQIVND come from the germline V gene (reference sequence). CDR3 size: 14 residues. CDR3 protein: CASSPGQVSYEQYF. The DNA of the CDR3 is TGTGCCAGTAGTCCGGGACAGGTCTCCTACGAGCAGTACTTC.

V is TRBV7-3 and J is TRBJ2-1; 8 bases fit TRBD2. Germline V lookup: CDR1 SGHTA, CDR2 FQGTGA. V was pared by 5 bases and J by 8 bases, with 8 bases of the junction left unmatched. This CDR3 is 14 amino acids long. This CDR3 is CASSVRPGLDEQFF. The CDR3 nucleotides are TGTGCCAGCAGCGTAAGGCCGGGACTAGATGAGCAGTTCTTC.

In its sample, this clone was seen once. This chain links TRBV20-1 with TRBJ2-5, with a possible D match to TRBD1 (5 bases). The CDR3 has 11 amino acids. Trimming removed 6 bases at V and 5 bases at J, with 10 bases between. The germline gives CDR1 DFQATT, CDR2 SNEGSKA (reference sequence). The chain's CDR3 is CSARTMETQYF. CDR3 sequence (DNA): TGCAGTGCCCGGACAATGGAGACCCAGTACTTC.

This clone was recorded once. The CDR3 DNA follows: TGTGCCTGGAGTGCCGGGAATAACTATGGCTACACCTTC. Translation: CAWSAGNNYGYTF. The V call is TRBV30, the J call TRBJ1-2, with no clear D. There are 13 residues in the CDR3. Per the germline V gene, CDR1 is GTSNPN and CDR2 is SVGIG (reference sequence). Trimming pared 1 base from V and 1 base from J, leaving 7 bases between.

The chain has TRBV6-1 and TRBJ1-2; D is perhaps TRBD1 (5 bases). Trimming stripped 6 bases from V and 4 bases from J, with 18 bases between. Per the germline V gene, CDR1 is MNHNS and CDR2 is SASEGT. The CDR3 consists of 15 residues. CDR3 sequence: CASSALTLRGYGYTF. The CDR3 nucleotides read TGTGCCAGCAGCGCCCTGACTCTTAGGGGCTATGGCTACACCTTC.

The gene calls are TRBV4-3 and TRBJ2-2, with no clear D. Trimming left V 1 base short and J 6 bases short, with 6 bases between. The germline V gene encodes CDR1 LGHNA and CDR2 YSLEER. This CDR3 comprises 13 residues. CDR3 nucleotides: TGCGCCAGCAGCCAAGGAGAGGCCGGGGAGCTGTTTTTT. Amino acids: CASSQGEAGELFF.

V and J are TRBV27 and TRBJ2-5; TRBD1 is a possible D gene (6 bases). This CDR3 has 14 amino acids. Germline CDR1 and CDR2: MNHEY and SMNVEV (reference sequence). Between the trimmed V and J ends, which lost 3 bases and 0 bases, there was a span of 8 bases. CDR3 loop: CASSFQGHQETQYF. The DNA for the CDR3 is TGTGCCAGCAGTTTCCAGGGGCACCAAGAGACCCAGTACTTC.